The rows below give T cell receptor beta chains drawn from one sample of a study of cytomegalovirus exposure and HLA in healthy donors. TCRdb's table, derived via immunoSEQ multiplex PCR, lists solely in-frame clones and lacks some. Of roughly 70,000 clones listed, 65% to 70% are singletons. The material sequenced was PBMCs. The receptors were gathered from a male donor in good health and CMV-seropositive. The CDR3 runs from the conserved cysteine through the conserved F or W. Fields, in order: J gene, V gene, clone size, D gene, CDR3 protein, CDR3 DNA. D genes are given only for firm matches. The size of a clone is reported for some rows only, either as once, few or many, or as a class for expanded clones.

TRBJ1-4 | TRBV18 | NA | NA | CASSRRGEKLFF | TGTGCCAGCTCCCGAAGGGGCGAAAAACTGTTTTTT
TRBJ1-5 | TRBV6-5 | NA | TRBD1 | CASSYRADRGQPQHF | TGTGCCAGCAGTTACAGGGCGGACAGGGGACAGCCCCAGCATTTT
TRBJ2-7 | TRBV19 | NA | TRBD2 | CASTPRGLDTDKQYF | TGTGCCAGTACCCCTCGCGGACTAGATACCGACAAGCAGTACTTC
TRBJ2-7 | TRBV10-1 | NA | NA | CASSKDSASSEQYF | TGCGCCAGCAGTAAGGATAGCGCGAGTTCCGAGCAGTACTTC
TRBJ2-7 | TRBV7-9 | NA | NA | CASTEGTYEQYF | TGTGCCAGCACGGAGGGAACCTACGAGCAGTACTTC
TRBJ2-7 | TRBV5-1 | NA | TRBD2 | CASSPSGRGSYEQYF | TGCGCCAGCAGCCCCAGCGGGAGAGGATCCTACGAGCAGTACTTC
TRBJ2-2 | TRBV5-1 | few | TRBD1 | CASSLDRGLSTGELFF | TGCGCCAGCAGCTTGGACAGGGGGCTATCCACCGGGGAGCTGTTTTTT
TRBJ1-6 | TRBV4-1 | NA | TRBD1 | CASSQLGQGVSPLHF | TGCGCCAGCAGCCAACTGGGACAGGGGGTTTCACCCCTCCACTTT
TRBJ2-2 | TRBV7-9 | NA | NA | CASSLRDSYGGELFF | TGTGCCAGCAGCTTACGAGACTCCTATGGCGGGGAGCTGTTTTTT
TRBJ1-2 | TRBV30 | NA | TRBD1 | CAWSVLGTADGYTF | TGTGCCTGGAGTGTATTGGGGACAGCAGATGGCTACACCTTC
TRBJ2-3 | TRBV9 | NA | NA | CASSTSGLRGSDTQYF | TGTGCCAGCAGCACATCCGGGCTCCGGGGTTCCGATACGCAGTATTTT